The present TCR beta chain was sequenced within a study of CD8+ T cells in alopecia areata. Whole-study context: Tofacitinib ran for 6 to 18 months before 6 months off drug.

Germline V gene lookup returns CDR1 MGHDK and CDR2 SYGVNS. The CDR3 loop spans 11 amino acids. Between the trimmed V and J ends, which lost 0 bases and 7 bases, there was a span of 0 bases. It was cDNA, reverse transcribed from extracted RNA, that served as the sequencing template. Produced via immunoSEQ multiplex PCR; TCRdb's table is partial and in-frame only. The sample lists 150,000 to 200,000 clones; about 63% were seen once. V is TRBV25-1 and J is TRBJ1-4; no reliable D call. The clonotype comes from a human donor with alopecia areata. Here the sequenced sample was CD4+ T cells sorted from blood, taken at week 0. For the CDR3, the DNA is TGTGCCAGCAGTGAATATGAAAAACTGTTTTTT. This sequence encodes CASSEYEKLFF.